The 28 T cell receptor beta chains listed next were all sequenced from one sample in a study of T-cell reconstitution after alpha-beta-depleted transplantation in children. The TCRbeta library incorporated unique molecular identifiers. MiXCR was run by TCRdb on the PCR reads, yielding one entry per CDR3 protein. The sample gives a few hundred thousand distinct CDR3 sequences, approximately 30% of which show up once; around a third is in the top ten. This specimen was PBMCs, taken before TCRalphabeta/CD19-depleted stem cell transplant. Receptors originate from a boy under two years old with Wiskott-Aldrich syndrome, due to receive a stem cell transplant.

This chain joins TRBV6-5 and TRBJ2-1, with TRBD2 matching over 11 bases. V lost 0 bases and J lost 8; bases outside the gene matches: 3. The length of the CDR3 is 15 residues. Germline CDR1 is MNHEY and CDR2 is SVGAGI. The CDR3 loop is CASSYSLAGVYEQFF. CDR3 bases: TGTGCCAGCAGTTACTCACTAGCGGGAGTGTATGAGCAGTTCTTC.

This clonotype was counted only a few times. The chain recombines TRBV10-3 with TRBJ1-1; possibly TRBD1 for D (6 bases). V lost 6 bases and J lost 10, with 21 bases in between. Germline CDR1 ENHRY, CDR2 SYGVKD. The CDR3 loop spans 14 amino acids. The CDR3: CAIRSADRAFGAFF. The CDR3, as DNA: TGTGCCATCAGGTCCGCGGACAGAGCCTTTGGAGCTTTCTTT.

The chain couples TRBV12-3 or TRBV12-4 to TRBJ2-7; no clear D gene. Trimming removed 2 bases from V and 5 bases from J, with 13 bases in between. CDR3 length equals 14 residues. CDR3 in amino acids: CASSLRVNLDEQYF. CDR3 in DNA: TGTGCCAGCAGTTTACGAGTAAATCTCGACGAGCAGTACTTC.

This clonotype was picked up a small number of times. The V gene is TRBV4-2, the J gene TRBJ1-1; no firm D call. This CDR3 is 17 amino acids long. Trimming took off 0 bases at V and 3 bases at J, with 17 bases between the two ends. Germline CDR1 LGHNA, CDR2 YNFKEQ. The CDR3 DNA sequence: TGTGCCAGCAGCCAAGATGGGCCTAGGGCGGTCCACACTGAAGCTTTCTTT. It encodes CASSQDGPRAVHTEAFF.

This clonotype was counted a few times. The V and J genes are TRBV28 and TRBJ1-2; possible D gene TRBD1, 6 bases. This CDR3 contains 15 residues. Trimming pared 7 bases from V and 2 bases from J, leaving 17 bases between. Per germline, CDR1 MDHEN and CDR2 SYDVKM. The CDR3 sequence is CASTPSGVSNYGYTF. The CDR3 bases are TGTGCCAGCACCCCCTCAGGGGTCTCCAACTATGGCTACACCTTC.

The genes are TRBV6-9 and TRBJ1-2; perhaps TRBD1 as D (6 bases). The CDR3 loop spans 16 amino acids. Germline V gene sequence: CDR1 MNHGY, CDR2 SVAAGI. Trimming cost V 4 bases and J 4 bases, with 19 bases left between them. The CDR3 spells CASSWGPGGRVYGYTF. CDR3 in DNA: TGTGCCAGCAGTTGGGGCCCGGGGGGGCGAGTCTATGGCTACACCTTC.

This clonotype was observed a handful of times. CDR3 bases: TGCGCCAGCAGCGCCGACAGGGGGTCATCCTACGAGCAGTACTTC. The encoded protein is CASSADRGSSYEQYF. The V call is TRBV5-1, the J call TRBJ2-7; 9 bases map to TRBD1. Germline V gene lookup returns CDR1 SGHRS and CDR2 YFSETQ. With 4 bases clipped from V and 1 base from J, the junction kept 6 bases outside the gene matches. The CDR3 runs 15 residues. Complete variable domain (other parts from reference TRBV5-1 and TRBJ2-7): KAGVTQTPRYLIKTRGQQVTLSCSPISGHRSVSWYQQTPGQGLQFLFEYFSETQRNKGNFPGRFSGRQFSNSRSEMNVSTLELGDSALYLCASSADRGSSYEQYFGPGTRLTVT.

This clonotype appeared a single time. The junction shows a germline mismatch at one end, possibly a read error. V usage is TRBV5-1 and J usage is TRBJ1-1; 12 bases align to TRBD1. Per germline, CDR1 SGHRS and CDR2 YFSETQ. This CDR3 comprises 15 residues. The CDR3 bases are TGCGCCAGCAGCGGGGACAGGGGGCGGAACACTGACGCTTTCTTT. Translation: CASSGDRGRNTDAFF.

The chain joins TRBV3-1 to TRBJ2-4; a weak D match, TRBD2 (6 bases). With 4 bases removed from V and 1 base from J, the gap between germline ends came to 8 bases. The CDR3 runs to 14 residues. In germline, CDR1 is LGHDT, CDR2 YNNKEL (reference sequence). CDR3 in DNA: TGTGCCAGCAGCCTCCGGGAGGCCAAAAACATTCAGTACTTC. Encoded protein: CASSLREAKNIQYF.

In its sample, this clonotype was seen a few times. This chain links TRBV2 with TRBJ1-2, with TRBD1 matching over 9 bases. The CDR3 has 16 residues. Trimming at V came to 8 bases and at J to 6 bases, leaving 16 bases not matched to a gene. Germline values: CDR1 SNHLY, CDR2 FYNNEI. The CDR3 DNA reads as TGTGCCAGCGTACGGGACAGGGAATTTCGTATGGATGGCTACACCTTC. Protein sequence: CASVRDREFRMDGYTF.

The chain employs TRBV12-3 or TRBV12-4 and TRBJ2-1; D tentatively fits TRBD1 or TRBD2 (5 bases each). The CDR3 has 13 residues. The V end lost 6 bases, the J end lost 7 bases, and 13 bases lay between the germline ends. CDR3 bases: TGTGCCAGCAGAGAGGGACGAGGGAATGAGCAGTTCTTC. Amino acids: CASREGRGNEQFF.

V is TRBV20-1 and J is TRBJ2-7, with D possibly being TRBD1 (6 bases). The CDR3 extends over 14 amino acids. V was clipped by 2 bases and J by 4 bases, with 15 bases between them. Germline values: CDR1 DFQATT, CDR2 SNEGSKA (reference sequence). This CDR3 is CSARIGRGSYEQYF. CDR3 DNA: TGCAGTGCTAGAATAGGCAGGGGTTCTTACGAGCAGTACTTC.

The DNA for the CDR3 is TGCAGTGCTTATATTCCCACAGGGAACTATGGCTACACCTTC. Translating gives CSAYIPTGNYGYTF. The chain carries TRBV20-1 and TRBJ1-2; weak D call: TRBD1 (6 bases). CDR1 is DFQATT and CDR2 is SNEGSKA in the germline V gene (reference sequence). V was pared by 5 bases and J by 2 bases, with 15 bases between. The CDR3 runs 14 residues.

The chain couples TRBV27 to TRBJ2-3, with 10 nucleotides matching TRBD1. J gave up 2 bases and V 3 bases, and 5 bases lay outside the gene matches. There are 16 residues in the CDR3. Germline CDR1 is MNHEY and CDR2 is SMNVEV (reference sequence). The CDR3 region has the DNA TGTGCCAGCAGTTTGCAGCGACAGGGGGCCACAGATACGCAGTATTTT. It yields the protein CASSLQRQGATDTQYF.

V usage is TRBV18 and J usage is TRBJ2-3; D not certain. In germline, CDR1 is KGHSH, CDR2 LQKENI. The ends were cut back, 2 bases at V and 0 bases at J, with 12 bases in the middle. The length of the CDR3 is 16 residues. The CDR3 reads CASSPGTVSSTDTQYF. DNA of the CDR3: TGTGCCAGCTCACCAGGAACAGTCAGCAGCACAGATACGCAGTATTTT.

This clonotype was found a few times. The DNA for the CDR3 is TGCGCCAGCAGGGCCGGGACAGGGCCAGATACGCAGTATTTT. It translates to CASRAGTGPDTQYF. The V gene is TRBV10-1, the J gene TRBJ2-3; 9 nucleotides align to TRBD1. This CDR3 region has 14 residues. Germline V gene sequence: CDR1 WNHNN, CDR2 SYGVQD (reference sequence). Trimming cost V 6 bases and J 4 bases; bases outside gene matches: 5.

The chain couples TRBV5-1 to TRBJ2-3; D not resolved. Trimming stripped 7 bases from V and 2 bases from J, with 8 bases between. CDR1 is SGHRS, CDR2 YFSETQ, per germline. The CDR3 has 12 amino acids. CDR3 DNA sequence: TGCGCCAGCCGTCTAGACACAGATACGCAGTATTTT. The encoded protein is CASRLDTDTQYF.

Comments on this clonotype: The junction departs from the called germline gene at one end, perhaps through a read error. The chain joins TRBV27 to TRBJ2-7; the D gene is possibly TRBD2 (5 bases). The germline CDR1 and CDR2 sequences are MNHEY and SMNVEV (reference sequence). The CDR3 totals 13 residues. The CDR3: CASSLSGRWEQYF. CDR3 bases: TGTGCCAGCAGCTTATCGGGAAGGTGGGAGCAGTACTTC.

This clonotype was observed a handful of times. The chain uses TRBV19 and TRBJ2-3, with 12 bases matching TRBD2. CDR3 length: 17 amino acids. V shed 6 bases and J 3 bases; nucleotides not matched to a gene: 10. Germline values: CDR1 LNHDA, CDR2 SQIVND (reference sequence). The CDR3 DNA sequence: TGTGCCAGTAGATCTCTAGCGGGAGGGCCCCGAACAGATACGCAGTATTTT. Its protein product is CASRSLAGGPRTDTQYF.

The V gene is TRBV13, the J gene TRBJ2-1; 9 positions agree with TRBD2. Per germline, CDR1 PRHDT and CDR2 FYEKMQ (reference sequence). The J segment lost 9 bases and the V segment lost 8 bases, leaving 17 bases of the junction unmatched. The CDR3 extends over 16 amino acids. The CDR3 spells CASGGSGRVGRGEQFF. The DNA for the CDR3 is TGTGCCAGCGGTGGTAGCGGGAGAGTGGGTAGGGGTGAGCAGTTCTTC. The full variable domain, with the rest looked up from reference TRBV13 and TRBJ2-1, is AAGVIQSPRHLIKEKRETATLKCYPIPRHDTVYWYQQGPGQDPQFLISFYEKMQSDKGSIPDRFSAQQFSDYHSELNMSSLELGDSALYFCASGGSGRVGRGEQFFGPGTRLTVL.

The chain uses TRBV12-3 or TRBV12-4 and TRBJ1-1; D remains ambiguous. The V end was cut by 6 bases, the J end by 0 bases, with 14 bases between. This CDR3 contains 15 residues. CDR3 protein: CASRSAPRVNTEAFF. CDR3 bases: TGTGCCAGCAGGTCGGCCCCCCGAGTGAACACTGAAGCTTTCTTT.

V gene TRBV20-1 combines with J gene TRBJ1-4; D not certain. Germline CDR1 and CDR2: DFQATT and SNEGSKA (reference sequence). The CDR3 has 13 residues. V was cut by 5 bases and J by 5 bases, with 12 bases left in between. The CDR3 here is CSALSSVNEKLFF. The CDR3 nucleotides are TGCAGTGCTCTGTCCAGCGTAAATGAAAAACTGTTTTTT.

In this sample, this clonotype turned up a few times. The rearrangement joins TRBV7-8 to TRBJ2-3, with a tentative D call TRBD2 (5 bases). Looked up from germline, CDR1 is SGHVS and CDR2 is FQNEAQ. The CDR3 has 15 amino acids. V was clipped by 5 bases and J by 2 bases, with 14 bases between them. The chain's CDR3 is CASSLTGRVTDTQYF. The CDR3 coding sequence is TGTGCCAGCAGCCTGACTGGGCGGGTCACAGATACGCAGTATTTT.

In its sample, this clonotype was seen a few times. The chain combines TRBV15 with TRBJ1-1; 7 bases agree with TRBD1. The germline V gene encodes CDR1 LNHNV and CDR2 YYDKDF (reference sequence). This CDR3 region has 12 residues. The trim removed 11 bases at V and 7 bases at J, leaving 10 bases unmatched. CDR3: CASQRTGSEAFF. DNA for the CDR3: TGTGCCTCCCAAAGGACAGGTAGTGAAGCTTTCTTT. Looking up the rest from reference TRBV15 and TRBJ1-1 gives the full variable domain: DAMVIQNPRYQVTQFGKPVTLSCSQTLNHNVMYWYQQKSSQAPKLLFHYYDKDFNNEADTPDNFQSRRPNTSFCFLDIRSPGLGDTAMYLCASQRTGSEAFFGQGTRLTVV.

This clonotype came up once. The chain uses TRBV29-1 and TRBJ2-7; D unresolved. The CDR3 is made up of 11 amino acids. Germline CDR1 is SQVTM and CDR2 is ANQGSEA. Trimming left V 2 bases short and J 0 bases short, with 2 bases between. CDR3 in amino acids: CSVEFSYEQYF. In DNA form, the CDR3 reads TGCAGCGTTGAATTCTCCTACGAGCAGTACTTC.

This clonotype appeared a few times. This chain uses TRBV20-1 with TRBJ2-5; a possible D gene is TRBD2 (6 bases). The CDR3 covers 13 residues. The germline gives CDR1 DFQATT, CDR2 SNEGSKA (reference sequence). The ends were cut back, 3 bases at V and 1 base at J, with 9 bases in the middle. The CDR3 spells CSASPGSQETQYF. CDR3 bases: TGCAGTGCTAGCCCCGGGAGCCAAGAGACCCAGTACTTC.

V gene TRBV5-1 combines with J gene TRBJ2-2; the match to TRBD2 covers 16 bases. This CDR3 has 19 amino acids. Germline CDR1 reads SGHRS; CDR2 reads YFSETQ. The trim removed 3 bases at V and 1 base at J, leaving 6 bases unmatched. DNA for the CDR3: TGCGCCAGCAGCTCTGGGACTAGCGGGAGGGGCCGGAACACCGGGGAGCTGTTTTTT. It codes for CASSSGTSGRGRNTGELFF.

The CDR3, as DNA: TGTGCCAGCAGTTTGGCGGGGGGCTTCTCTGGGGCCAACGTCCTGACTTTC. It encodes CASSLAGGFSGANVLTF. The chain carries TRBV12-3 or TRBV12-4 and TRBJ2-6; 8 bases are shared with TRBD2. The V and J ends lost 3 bases and 0 bases, in that order; junction bases with no gene match: 4. This CDR3 contains 17 residues.